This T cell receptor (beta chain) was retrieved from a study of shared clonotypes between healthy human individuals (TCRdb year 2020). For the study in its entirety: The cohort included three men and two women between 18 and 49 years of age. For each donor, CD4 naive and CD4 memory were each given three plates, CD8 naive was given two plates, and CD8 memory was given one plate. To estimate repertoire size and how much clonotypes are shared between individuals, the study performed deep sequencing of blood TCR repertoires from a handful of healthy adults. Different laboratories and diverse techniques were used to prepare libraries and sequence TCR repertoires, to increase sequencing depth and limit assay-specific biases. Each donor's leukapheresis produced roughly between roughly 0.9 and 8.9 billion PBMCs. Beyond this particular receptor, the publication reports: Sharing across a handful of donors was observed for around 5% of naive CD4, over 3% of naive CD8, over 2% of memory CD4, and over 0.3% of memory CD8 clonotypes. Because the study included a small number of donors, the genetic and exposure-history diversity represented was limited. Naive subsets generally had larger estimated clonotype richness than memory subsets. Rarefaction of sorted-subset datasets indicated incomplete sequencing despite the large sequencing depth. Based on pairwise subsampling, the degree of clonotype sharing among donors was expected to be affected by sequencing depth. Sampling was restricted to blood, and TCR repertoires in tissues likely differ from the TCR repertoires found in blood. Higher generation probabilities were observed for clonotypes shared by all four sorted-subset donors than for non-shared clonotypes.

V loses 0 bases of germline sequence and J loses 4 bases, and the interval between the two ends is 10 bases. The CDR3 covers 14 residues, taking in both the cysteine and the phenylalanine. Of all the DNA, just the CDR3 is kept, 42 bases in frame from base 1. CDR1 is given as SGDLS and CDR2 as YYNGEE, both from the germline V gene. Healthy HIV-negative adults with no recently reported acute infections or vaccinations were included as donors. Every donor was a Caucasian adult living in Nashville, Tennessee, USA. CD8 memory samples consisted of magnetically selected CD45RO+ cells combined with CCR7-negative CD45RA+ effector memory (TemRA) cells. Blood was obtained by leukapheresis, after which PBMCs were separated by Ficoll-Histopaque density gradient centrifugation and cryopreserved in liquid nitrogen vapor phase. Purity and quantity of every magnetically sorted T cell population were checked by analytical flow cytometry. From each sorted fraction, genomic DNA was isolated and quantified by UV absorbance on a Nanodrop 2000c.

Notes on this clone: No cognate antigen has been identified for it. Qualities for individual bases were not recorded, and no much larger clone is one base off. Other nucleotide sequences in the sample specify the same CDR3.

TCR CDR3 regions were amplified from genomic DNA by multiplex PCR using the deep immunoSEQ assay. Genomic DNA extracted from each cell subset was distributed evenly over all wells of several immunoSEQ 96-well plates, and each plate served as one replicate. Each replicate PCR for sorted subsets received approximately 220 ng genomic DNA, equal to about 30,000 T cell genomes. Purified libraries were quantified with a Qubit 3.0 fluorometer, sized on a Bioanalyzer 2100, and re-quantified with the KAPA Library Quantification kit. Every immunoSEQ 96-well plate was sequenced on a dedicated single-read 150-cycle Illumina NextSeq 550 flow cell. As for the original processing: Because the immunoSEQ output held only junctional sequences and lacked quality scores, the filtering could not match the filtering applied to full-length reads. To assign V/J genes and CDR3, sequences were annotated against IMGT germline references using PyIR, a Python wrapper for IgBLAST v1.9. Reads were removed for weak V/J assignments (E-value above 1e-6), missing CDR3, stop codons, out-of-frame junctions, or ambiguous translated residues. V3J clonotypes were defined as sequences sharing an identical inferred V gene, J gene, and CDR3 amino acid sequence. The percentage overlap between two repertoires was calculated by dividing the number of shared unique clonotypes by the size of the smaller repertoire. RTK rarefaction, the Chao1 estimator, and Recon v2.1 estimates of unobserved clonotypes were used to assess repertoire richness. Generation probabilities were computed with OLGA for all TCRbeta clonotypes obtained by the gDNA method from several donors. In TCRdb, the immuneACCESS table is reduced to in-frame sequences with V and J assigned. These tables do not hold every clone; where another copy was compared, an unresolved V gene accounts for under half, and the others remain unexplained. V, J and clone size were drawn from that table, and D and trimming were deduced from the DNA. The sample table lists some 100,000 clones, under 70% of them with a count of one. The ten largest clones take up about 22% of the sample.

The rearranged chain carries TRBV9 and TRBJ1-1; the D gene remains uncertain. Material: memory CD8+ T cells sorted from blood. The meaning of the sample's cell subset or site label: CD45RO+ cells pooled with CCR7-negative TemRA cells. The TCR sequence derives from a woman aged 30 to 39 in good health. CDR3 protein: CASSVAWGSTEAFF. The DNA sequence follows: TGTGCCAGCAGCGTAGCGTGGGGAAGCACTGAAGCTTTCTTT.